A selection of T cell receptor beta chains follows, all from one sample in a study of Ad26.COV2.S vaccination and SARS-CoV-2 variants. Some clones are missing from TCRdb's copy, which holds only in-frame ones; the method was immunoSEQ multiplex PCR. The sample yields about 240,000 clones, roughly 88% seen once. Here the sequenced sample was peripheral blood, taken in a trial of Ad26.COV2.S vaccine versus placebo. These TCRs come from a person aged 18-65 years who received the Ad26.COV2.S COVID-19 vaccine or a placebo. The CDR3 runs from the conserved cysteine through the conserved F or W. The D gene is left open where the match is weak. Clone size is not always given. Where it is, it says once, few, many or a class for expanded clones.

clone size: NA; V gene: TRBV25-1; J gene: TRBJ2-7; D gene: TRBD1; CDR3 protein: CASSALNQGANEQYF; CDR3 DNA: TGTGCCAGCAGTGCCTTAAACCAGGGGGCTAACGAGCAGTACTTC
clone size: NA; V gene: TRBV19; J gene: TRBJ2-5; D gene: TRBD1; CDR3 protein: CASSLTGVETQYF; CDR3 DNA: TGTGCCAGTAGTCTTACAGGGGTGGAGACCCAGTACTTC
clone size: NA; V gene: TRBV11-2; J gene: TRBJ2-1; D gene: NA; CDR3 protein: CASSLGGHNEQFF; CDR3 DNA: TGTGCCAGCAGCTTAGGGGGCCACAATGAGCAGTTCTTC
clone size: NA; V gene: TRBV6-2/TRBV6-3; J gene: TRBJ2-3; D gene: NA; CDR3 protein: CASSYSETYTDTQYF; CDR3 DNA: TGTGCCAGCAGTTACTCGGAGACCTACACAGATACGCAGTATTTT
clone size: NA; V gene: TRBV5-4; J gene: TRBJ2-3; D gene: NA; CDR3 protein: CASSWAGGLWADTQYF; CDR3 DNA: TGTGCCAGCAGCTGGGCCGGGGGGCTTTGGGCAGATACGCAGTATTTT
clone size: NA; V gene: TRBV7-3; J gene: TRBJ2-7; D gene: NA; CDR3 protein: CASSLGGRDYEQYF; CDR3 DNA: TGTGCCAGCAGCTTAGGAGGGCGGGACTACGAGCAGTACTTC
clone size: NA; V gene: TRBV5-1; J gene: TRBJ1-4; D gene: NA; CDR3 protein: CASSLEGTGPEKLFF; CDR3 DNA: TGCGCCAGCAGCTTGGAGGGGACGGGACCCGAAAAACTGTTTTTT
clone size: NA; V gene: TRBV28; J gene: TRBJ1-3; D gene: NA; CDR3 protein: CASSSGGSGNTIYF; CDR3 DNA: TGTGCCAGCAGTTCCGGGGGGTCGGGAAACACCATATATTTT
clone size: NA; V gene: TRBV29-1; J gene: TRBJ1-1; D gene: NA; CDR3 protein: CSVEGKGQNTEAFF; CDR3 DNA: TGCAGCGTTGAAGGCAAGGGACAGAACACTGAAGCTTTCTTT
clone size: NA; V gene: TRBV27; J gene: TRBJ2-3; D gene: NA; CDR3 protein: CASSSQGADTQYF; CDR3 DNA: TGTGCCAGCAGTTCTCAGGGCGCGGATACGCAGTATTTT
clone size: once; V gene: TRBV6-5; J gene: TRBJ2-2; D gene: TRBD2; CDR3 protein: CASSYSSAGVTGELFF; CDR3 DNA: TGTGCCAGCAGTTACTCTTCAGCGGGGGTCACCGGGGAGCTGTTTTTT
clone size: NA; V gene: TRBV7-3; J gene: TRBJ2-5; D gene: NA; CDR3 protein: CASSVQETQYF; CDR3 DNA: TGTGCCAGCAGCGTACAAGAGACCCAGTACTTC
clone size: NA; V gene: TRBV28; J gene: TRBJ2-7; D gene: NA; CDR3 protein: CASFERGFYEQYF; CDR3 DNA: TGTGCCAGCTTTGAGAGGGGATTCTACGAGCAGTACTTC
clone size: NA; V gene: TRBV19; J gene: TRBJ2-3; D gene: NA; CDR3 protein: CASRPRAGFDTDTQYF; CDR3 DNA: TGTGCCAGTAGACCCCGGGCGGGTTTCGATACAGATACGCAGTATTTT
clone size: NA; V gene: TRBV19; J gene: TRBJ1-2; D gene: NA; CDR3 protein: CASSDLRGDGYTF; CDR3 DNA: TGTGCCAGTAGTGACCTGCGGGGGGATGGCTACACCTTC
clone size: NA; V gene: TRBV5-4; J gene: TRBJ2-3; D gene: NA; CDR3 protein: CASSLVGGGTDTQYF; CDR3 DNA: TGTGCCAGCAGCTTGGTTGGCGGGGGCACAGATACGCAGTATTTT
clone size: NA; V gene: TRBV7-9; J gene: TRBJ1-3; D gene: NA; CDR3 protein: CASSRQGWGNTIYF; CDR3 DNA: TGTGCCAGCAGCCGTCAGGGGTGGGGAAACACCATATATTTT
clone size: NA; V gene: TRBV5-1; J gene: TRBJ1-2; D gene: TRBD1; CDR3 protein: CASSPGTAINYGYTF; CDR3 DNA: TGCGCCAGCAGTCCCGGGACAGCAATCAACTATGGCTACACCTTC
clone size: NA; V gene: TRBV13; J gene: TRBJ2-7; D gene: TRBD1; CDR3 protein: CASSPPTGESPSYEQYF; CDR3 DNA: TGTGCCAGCAGCCCGCCGACAGGGGAAAGTCCCAGCTACGAGCAGTACTTC
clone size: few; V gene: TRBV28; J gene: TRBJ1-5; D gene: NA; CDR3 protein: CASSPTLASNQPQHF; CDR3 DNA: TGTGCCAGCAGCCCTACCTTGGCTAGCAATCAGCCCCAGCATTTT
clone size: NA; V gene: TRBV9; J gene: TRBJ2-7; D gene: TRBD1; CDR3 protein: CASSVRTGAEEQYF; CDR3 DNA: TGTGCCAGCAGCGTCAGGACAGGGGCGGAAGAGCAGTACTTC
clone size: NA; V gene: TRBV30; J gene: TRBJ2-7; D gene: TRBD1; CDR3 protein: CAWGNRGYEQYF; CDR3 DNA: TGTGCCTGGGGCAACAGGGGCTACGAGCAGTACTTC
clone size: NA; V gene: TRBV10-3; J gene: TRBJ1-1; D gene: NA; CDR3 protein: CAIWGGIHTEAFF; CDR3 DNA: TGTGCCATCTGGGGGGGGATTCACACTGAAGCTTTCTTT
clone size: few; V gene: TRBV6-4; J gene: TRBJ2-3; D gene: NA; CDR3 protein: CASSDSGAGTDTQYF; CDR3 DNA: TGTGCCAGCAGTGACTCGGGAGCGGGCACAGATACGCAGTATTTT
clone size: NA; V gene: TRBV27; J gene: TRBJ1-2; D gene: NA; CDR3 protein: CASSTAKRAGGYTF; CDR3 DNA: TGTGCCAGCAGTACTGCTAAGCGGGCGGGCGGCTACACCTTC
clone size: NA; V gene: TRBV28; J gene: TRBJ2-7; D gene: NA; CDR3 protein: CASSAIPGSEQYF; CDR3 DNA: TGTGCCAGCAGTGCCATACCAGGGAGCGAGCAGTACTTC
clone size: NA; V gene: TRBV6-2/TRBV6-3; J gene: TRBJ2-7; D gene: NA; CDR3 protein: CASSKGSPTYEQYF; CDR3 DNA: TGTGCCAGCAGTAAGGGTTCCCCGACCTACGAGCAGTACTTC
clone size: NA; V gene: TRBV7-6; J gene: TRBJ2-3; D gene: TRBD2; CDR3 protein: CASSPRTSGNSDTQYF; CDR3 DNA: TGTGCCAGCAGCCCCCGGACTAGCGGGAATTCGGATACGCAGTATTTT
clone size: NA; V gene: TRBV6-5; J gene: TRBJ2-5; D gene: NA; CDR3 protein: CASSYSKGVGETQYF; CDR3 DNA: TGTGCCAGCAGTTACTCGAAGGGGGTAGGGGAGACCCAGTACTTC
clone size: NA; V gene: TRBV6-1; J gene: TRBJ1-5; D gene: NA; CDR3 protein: CASSEGSSGNQPQHF; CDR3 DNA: TGTGCCAGCAGTGAAGGGAGTTCTGGGAATCAGCCCCAGCATTTT
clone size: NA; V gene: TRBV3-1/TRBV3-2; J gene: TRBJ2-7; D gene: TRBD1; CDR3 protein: CASSQRQGASSYEQYF; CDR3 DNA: TGTGCCAGCAGCCAGAGACAGGGGGCGAGCTCCTACGAGCAGTACTTC
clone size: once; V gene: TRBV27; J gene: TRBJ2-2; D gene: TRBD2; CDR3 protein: CASTPRAGGTGELFF; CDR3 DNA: TGTGCCAGCACCCCACGAGCGGGGGGCACCGGGGAGCTGTTTTTT
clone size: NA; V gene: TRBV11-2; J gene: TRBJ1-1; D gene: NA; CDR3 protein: CASSFRRDEAFF; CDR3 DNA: TGTGCCAGCAGCTTCCGACGAGATGAAGCTTTCTTT